This T cell receptor (beta chain) was captured by sequencing in a study of blood T cell repertoires in COVID-19. The V and J ends lost 6 bases and 2 bases respectively, with 7 bases between them. The CDR3 runs 12 residues. Germline V gene data show CDR1 as MDHEN and CDR2 as SYDVKM. Repertoires were generated with immunoSEQ multiplex PCR, while TCRdb's copy carries only in-frame clones and drops some. Of 220,000 or so clones listed, around 86% are singletons. The sample taken for sequencing was peripheral blood. The chain links TRBV28 to TRBJ1-2; a possible D gene is TRBD1 (5 bases). The sequence was collected from an elderly woman with COVID-19, enrolled during active disease. CDR3 sequence reads: CASRGQNYGYTF. The CDR3 DNA sequence: TGTGCCAGCAGGGGGCAGAACTATGGCTACACCTTC.